This T cell receptor (beta chain) was obtained from a study of type 1 regulatory T cells. TCRdb fed the reads into MiXCR, producing one record per CDR3 protein. The table lists tens of thousands of distinct CDR3 sequences, under 25% of them singletons, with 7.5% to 8.5% in the top ten. About this clonotype: What it binds is unknown.

The CDR3 sequence is 13 residues long. V shed 5 bases and J shed 15 bases, with 20 bases lying between them. Germline V gene data show CDR1 as SEHNR and CDR2 as FQNEAQ (reference sequence). General study points: Type 1 regulatory T cells had a more restricted TCR repertoire than non-type 1 regulatory T cells.

The chain has TRBV7-9 and TRBJ2-1, with D tentatively TRBD1 or TRBD2 (7 bases each). Material: cultured type 1 regulatory T (Tr1) cells, either the whole culture or a sorted fraction (not recorded which). This TCR derives from a human donor in good health. The CDR3 spells CASSPGGGTGWFF. The DNA of the CDR3 is TGTGCCAGCAGCCCAGGGGGAGGGACTGGTTGGTTCTTC.